The next 10 T cell receptor beta chains were all read from a single sample in a study of blood T cell repertoires in COVID-19. The repertoire was sequenced with immunoSEQ multiplex PCR; TCRdb's copy has only in-frame clones and lacks some. This table has 200,000 or so clones, around 77% appearing once. The sample was peripheral blood. The receptors shown here come from a man in his sixties with active or convalescent COVID-19.

J is TRBJ1-1 and V is TRBV18, with 8 bases matching TRBD1. Germline V gives CDR1 KGHSH, CDR2 LQKENI. The CDR3 consists of 15 residues. The V segment lost 5 bases and the J segment 1 base; nucleotides outside the gene matches: 6. CDR3 residues: CASSTRQGRNTEAFF. CDR3 DNA sequence: TGTGCCAGCTCAACTCGACAGGGGAGGAACACTGAAGCTTTCTTT.

This chain links TRBV6-5 with TRBJ1-4; maybe TRBD1 (5 bases). V lost 2 bases, J lost 0 bases, and 10 bases lay in between. There are 16 residues in the CDR3. Germline V lookup: CDR1 MNHEY, CDR2 SVGAGI. CDR3 DNA: TGTGCCAGCAGTTACGGGCAGGGTACAACTAATGAAAAACTGTTTTTT. It specifies CASSYGQGTTNEKLFF.

As for this clone: Other nucleotide sequences from this sample produce the same CDR3. V usage is TRBV19 and J usage is TRBJ2-2, with a possible D match to TRBD1 (5 bases). Trimming left V 3 bases short and J 6 bases short, with 8 bases between. The length of the CDR3 is 13 residues. CDR1 and CDR2 (germline): LNHDA, SQIVND (reference sequence). CDR3 region: CASSIVGAGELFF. The DNA of the CDR3 is TGTGCCAGTAGTATTGTAGGGGCCGGGGAGCTGTTTTTT.

The DNA for the CDR3 is TGTGCCTCAGTAGATAGCGGGGGACCCTCAGAGCAGTACTTC. It is translated as CASVDSGGPSEQYF. The chain couples TRBV2 to TRBJ2-7; 9 nucleotides match TRBD2. Germline CDR1 reads SNHLY; CDR2 reads FYNNEI. J gave up 7 bases and V 11 bases, and 15 bases lay outside the gene matches. CDR3 length equals 14 residues.

The rearrangement uses TRBV2 and TRBJ1-5, with 7 bases lining up with TRBD1. This CDR3 is built from 13 residues. The V gene end was trimmed by 7 bases and the J gene end by 6 bases; junction bases not matched to a gene: 6. Germline values: CDR1 SNHLY, CDR2 FYNNEI. The CDR3 DNA is TGTGCCAGCAACCAGGGGGTTGGTCAGCCCCAGCATTTT. Translation gives CASNQGVGQPQHF.

CDR3 nucleotide sequence: TGTGCCAGCAGCTCGTGCAGGACTAGCGGGAGCTGTGAGCAGTTCTTC. The encoded protein is CASSSCRTSGSCEQFF. This chain connects TRBV11-3 to TRBJ2-1, with 13 bases aligning to TRBD2. Per the germline V gene, CDR1 is SGHNT and CDR2 is YENEEA. This CDR3 region has 16 residues. With V trimmed by 4 bases and J by 9 bases, 9 bases remained unmatched.

For this clone: Other DNA sequences in the sample encode the same CDR3. The chain combines TRBV12-3 or TRBV12-4 with TRBJ1-1, with D possibly matching TRBD1 (5 bases). The V and J ends lost 3 bases and 1 base respectively, with 6 bases between them. This CDR3 is 13 amino acids long. CDR3 nucleotides: TGTGCCAGCAGTTTGGGGCCGAACACTGAAGCTTTCTTT. Protein: CASSLGPNTEAFF.

This clone was found a few times. V gene TRBV18 combines with J gene TRBJ1-5; D gene uncertain. V was pared by 3 bases and J by 4 bases, with 16 bases between. In germline, CDR1 is KGHSH, CDR2 LQKENI. The CDR3 totals 16 residues. This chain's CDR3 is CASSPGAGNRNQPQHF. In DNA, the CDR3 is TGTGCCAGCTCACCGGGCGCGGGGAATCGGAATCAGCCCCAGCATTTT. Filled out from reference TRBV18 and TRBJ1-5, the complete variable domain reads NAGVMQNPRHLVRRRGQEARLRCSPMKGHSHVYWYRQLPEEGLKFMVYLQKENIIDESGMPKERFSAEFPKEGPSILRIQQVVRGDSAAYFCASSPGAGNRNQPQHFGDGTRLSIL.

The chain combines TRBV27 with TRBJ2-3; 14 bases match TRBD2. Per germline, CDR1 MNHEY and CDR2 SMNVEV (reference sequence). The CDR3 covers 16 residues. V dropped 5 bases and J dropped 1; count of bases not matched to a gene: 2. This CDR3 is CASSGTSGGRTDTQYF. DNA for the CDR3: TGTGCCAGCAGTGGGACTAGCGGGGGCCGCACAGATACGCAGTATTTT.

This rearrangement joins TRBV25-1 to TRBJ1-2; 7 bases match TRBD1. There are 14 residues in the CDR3. The V and J ends lost 3 bases and 13 bases, in that order; junction bases with no gene match: 14. Germline loops: CDR1 MGHDK, CDR2 SYGVNS. CDR3 in amino acids: CASSETARQGGCTF. In nucleotides, the CDR3 is TGTGCCAGCAGTGAGACAGCCCGACAGGGCGGGTGCACCTTC.